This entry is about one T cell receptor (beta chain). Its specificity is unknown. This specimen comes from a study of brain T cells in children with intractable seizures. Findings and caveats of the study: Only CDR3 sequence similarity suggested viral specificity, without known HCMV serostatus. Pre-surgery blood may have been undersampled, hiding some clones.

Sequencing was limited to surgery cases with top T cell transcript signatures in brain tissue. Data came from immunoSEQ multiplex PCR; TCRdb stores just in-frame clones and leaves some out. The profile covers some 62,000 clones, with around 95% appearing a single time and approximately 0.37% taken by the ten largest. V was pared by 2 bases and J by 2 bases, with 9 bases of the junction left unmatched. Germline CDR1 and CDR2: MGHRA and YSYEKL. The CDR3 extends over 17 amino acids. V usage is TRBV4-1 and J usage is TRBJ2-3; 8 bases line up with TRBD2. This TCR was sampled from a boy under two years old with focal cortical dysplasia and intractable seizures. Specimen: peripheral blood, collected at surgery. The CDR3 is CASSQHTGTRITDTQYF. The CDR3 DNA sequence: TGCGCCAGCAGCCAACACACCGGGACTAGGATCACAGATACGCAGTATTTT.